Below, 27 T cell receptor beta chains from the same sample are listed, as sequenced in a study of T cells in Graves' hyperthyroidism and ophthalmopathy (dated by TCRdb to the late 2010s). Receptor amplification or capture employed multiplex PCR. The sequencer was an Illumina HiSeq 2000. TCR beta CDR3 regions were amplified from RNA transcripts. For the first round of RT-PCR on the TCR CDR3, the HTBI primer set was used together with the Qiagen OneStep RT-PCR kit. TCRdb reworked the public reads: Q25 trimming with fastp, MiXCR clone assembly, productive beta chains retained. All rows with the same CDR3 protein become a single entry with the most common DNA and genes. This sample is represented by hundreds of thousands of distinct CDR3 sequences; about a fifth of them were singletons. The ten largest clones represent about 34% of the sample. Sequencing input: blood. These receptors originate from a man younger than 45 with Graves' ophthalmopathy.

The rearrangement joins TRBV10-3 to TRBJ1-1; no definite D call. CDR3 size: 10 residues. From germline, CDR1 is ENHRY and CDR2 SYGVKD. Trimming stripped 10 bases from V and 1 base from J, with 4 bases between. The CDR3 DNA follows: TGTGCCACCTGGAACACTGAAGCTTTCTTT. Protein sequence: CATWNTEAFF.

This chain joins TRBV5-1 and TRBJ1-5; 11 nucleotides align to TRBD1. V lost 4 bases, J lost 8 bases, and 8 bases stayed unmatched. This CDR3 is 15 amino acids long. CDR1 and CDR2 (germline): SGHRS, YFSETQ. The DNA of the CDR3 is TGCGCCAGCAGCCGGGGGACAGGGGGGGGTGAGCCCCAGCATTTT. Translated, it gives CASSRGTGGGEPQHF.

In its sample, this clonotype was seen many times. The rearrangement uses TRBV12-3 or TRBV12-4 and TRBJ2-1; D is undetermined. The length of the CDR3 is 14 residues. Trimming took 1 base from V and 2 from J, leaving 6 bases between them. The CDR3 loop reads CASSLEQAYNEQFF. DNA for the CDR3: TGTGCCAGCAGTTTAGAGCAAGCCTACAATGAGCAGTTCTTC.

This sequence joins TRBV28 and TRBJ2-1; D might be TRBD1 or TRBD2, each matching 7 bases. Trimming took 6 bases from V and 4 from J, leaving 19 bases between them. Germline V lookup: CDR1 MDHEN, CDR2 SYDVKM. The CDR3 runs to 16 residues. The CDR3 DNA sequence: TGTGCCAGCAGCCCAGGGGGGGGGTTTTTTTACAATGAGCAGTTCTTC. Residues: CASSPGGGFFYNEQFF. The variable domain in full, with the rest retrieved from reference TRBV28 and TRBJ2-1, is DVKVTQSSRYLVKRTGEKVFLECVQDMDHENMFWYRQDPGLGLRLIYFSYDVKMKEKGDIPEGYSVSREKKERFSLILESASTNQTSMYLCASSPGGGFFYNEQFFGPGTRLTVL.

This chain connects TRBV28 to TRBJ2-1; maybe TRBD2 (5 bases). The germline gives CDR1 MDHEN, CDR2 SYDVKM. Trimming left V 5 bases short and J 4 bases short, with 18 bases between. The CDR3 is 16 amino acids. In nucleotides, the CDR3 is TGTGCCAGCAGTCCCCGCATGTGGGGAGATTACAATGAGCAGTTCTTC. This translates into CASSPRMWGDYNEQFF.

This sequence joins TRBV24-1 and TRBJ2-1; 8 bases match TRBD2. V was pared by 3 bases and J by 0 bases, with 12 bases of the junction left unmatched. The CDR3 totals 19 residues. Germline assignment: CDR1 KGHDR and CDR2 SFDVKD. Here the CDR3 reads CATSDGPGTRRSSYNEQFF. CDR3 DNA sequence: TGTGCCACCAGTGATGGCCCCGGGACTAGAAGGTCCTCCTACAATGAGCAGTTCTTC.

This clonotype was picked up many times. This sequence joins TRBV30 and TRBJ2-7; D not resolved. Germline-derived CDR1 and CDR2 are GTSNPN and SVGIG (reference sequence). The CDR3 sequence is 12 residues long. Trimming left V 1 base short and J 0 bases short, with 4 bases between. The CDR3, as DNA: TGTGCCTGGAGTGACAGCTCCTACGAGCAGTACTTC. Protein product: CAWSDSSYEQYF.

The rearrangement links TRBV2 to TRBJ2-1, with no clear D. Trimming stripped 5 bases from V and 10 bases from J, with 12 bases between. The CDR3 extends over 12 amino acids. Germline V lookup: CDR1 SNHLY, CDR2 FYNNEI. This CDR3 reads CASSPNVGEQFF. The CDR3 bases are TGTGCCAGCAGTCCGAATGTAGGGGAGCAGTTCTTC.

This rearrangement joins TRBV12-3 or TRBV12-4 to TRBJ2-6; TRBD1 or TRBD2 may be the D gene (5 bases each). V lost 7 bases and J lost 4, with 14 bases in between. This CDR3 region has 15 residues. In DNA form, the CDR3 reads TGTGCCAGCACCCTGAGAGGGGCAGGGGCCAACGTCCTGACTTTC. It codes for CASTLRGAGANVLTF.

V is TRBV30 and J is TRBJ2-7; the match to TRBD2 covers 13 bases. With 0 bases clipped from V and 3 bases from J, the junction kept 2 bases outside the gene matches. The CDR3 totals 15 residues. CDR1 is GTSNPN, CDR2 SVGIG, per germline (reference sequence). The CDR3 spells CAWSVTSGRVYEQYF. CDR3 nucleotides: TGTGCCTGGAGTGTAACTAGCGGGAGGGTCTACGAGCAGTACTTC.

This clonotype was observed at least ten times. V gene TRBV28 combines with J gene TRBJ2-1; 7 bases map to TRBD2. The ends lost 4 bases at V and 8 bases at J; junction bases unmatched: 8. This CDR3 is 14 amino acids long. The germline gives CDR1 MDHEN, CDR2 SYDVKM. This chain's CDR3 is CASSSWTSSYEQFF. The CDR3 bases are TGTGCCAGCAGTTCGTGGACTAGTTCCTATGAGCAGTTCTTC.

Remarks on this clonotype: This may stem from a read error, because a much larger clone lies one nucleotide away. J is TRBJ2-1 and V is TRBV5-1; tentatively, D is TRBD2 (5 bases). The germline V gene has CDR1 SGHRS and CDR2 YFSETQ. The CDR3 is 17 residues long. V lost 0 bases, J lost 5 bases, and 18 bases lay in between. The DNA of the CDR3 is TGCGCCAGCAGCTTGGGCTCTAACCCCGGACTTCACAATGAGCAGTTCTTC. Translating it yields CASSLGSNPGLHNEQFF.

The chain has TRBV27 and TRBJ1-5; the D gene is possibly TRBD1 (5 bases). Trimming pared 4 bases from V and 3 bases from J, leaving 16 bases between. The CDR3 covers 16 residues. Germline loops: CDR1 MNHEY, CDR2 SMNVEV (reference sequence). In nucleotides, the CDR3 is TGTGCCAGCAGTTCGTGGCAGGGAGGGGTCAATCAGCCCCAGCATTTT. Translation: CASSSWQGGVNQPQHF.

This clonotype was detected only a few times. The chain carries TRBV20-1 and TRBJ1-1; D is undetermined. Germline V gene data show CDR1 as DFQATT and CDR2 as SNEGSKA (reference sequence). CDR3 length: 14 amino acids. Between the trimmed V and J ends, which lost 6 bases and 4 bases, there was a span of 18 bases. The CDR3 nucleotides are TGCAGTGCGAACCGGGCCCAGGTTGGCACTGAAGCTTTCTTT. This encodes CSANRAQVGTEAFF.

A word on this clonotype: The junction differs from germline at one of its ends, possibly a read error. This chain uses TRBV7-2 with TRBJ2-7, with 7 nucleotides matching TRBD2. CDR1 SGHTA and CDR2 FQGNSA come from the germline V gene. The CDR3 sequence is 15 residues long. Written as DNA, the CDR3 is TGTGCCAGTAGCTTAGCGGGCAGGGCGGGTGGCGAGCAGTACTTC. Amino acids: CASSLAGRAGGEQYF.

The rearrangement uses TRBV14 and TRBJ1-6; D not resolved. The CDR3 runs to 16 residues. Germline V gene data show CDR1 as SGHDN and CDR2 as FVKESK. Trimming shortened V by 5 bases and J by 4 bases, and 15 bases separated the two germline ends. CDR3 nucleotide sequence: TGTGCCAGCAGCTTCCAGGAAAGAATTTATAATTCACCCCTCCACTTT. The encoded protein is CASSFQERIYNSPLHF. The whole variable domain, filled in from reference TRBV14 and TRBJ1-6, reads EAGVTQFPSHSVIEKGQTVTLRCDPISGHDNLYWYRRVMGKEIKFLLHFVKESKQDESGMPNNRFLAERTGGTYSTLKVQPAELEDSGVYFCASSFQERIYNSPLHFGNGTRLTVT.

J is TRBJ2-6 and V is TRBV12-3 or TRBV12-4; TRBD2 matches 8 bases. This CDR3 comprises 18 residues. Germline trimming cut 5 bases from V and 0 bases from J; bases unmatched to any gene: 9. In DNA form, the CDR3 reads TGTGCCAGCAGTCACCCCCCGGGGGGGATCTCTGGGGCCAACGTCCTGACTTTC. This sequence encodes CASSHPPGGISGANVLTF.

This clonotype was seen many times. The J gene is TRBJ1-1, the V gene TRBV7-2, with D possibly TRBD1 on 6 matching bases. V lost 5 bases to trimming and J lost 4 bases, with 14 bases between them. The CDR3 is made up of 14 amino acids. Germline V gene sequence: CDR1 SGHTA, CDR2 FQGNSA. The CDR3 loop reads CASSIRGSATEAFF. The CDR3 nucleotides are TGTGCCAGCAGCATCAGGGGATCAGCCACTGAAGCTTTCTTT.

V is TRBV7-9 and J is TRBJ2-3; D unclear. The germline V and J ends were trimmed by 8 bases and 2 bases, with 8 bases remaining between them. Per the germline V gene, CDR1 is SEHNR and CDR2 is FQNEAQ (reference sequence). The CDR3 contains 12 residues. The CDR3 nucleotides are TGTGCCAGCGGCTGGGTCACAGATACGCAGTATTTT. Translating gives CASGWVTDTQYF.

This clonotype has a count of ten or more. This chain joins TRBV11-2 and TRBJ2-2; no clear D gene. Germline V gene lookup returns CDR1 SGHAT and CDR2 FQNNGV. V dropped 5 bases and J dropped 8 bases, with 9 bases sitting between them. This CDR3 comprises 12 residues. The CDR3 region is CASSNNWGELFF. CDR3 coding DNA: TGTGCCAGCAGCAACAACTGGGGGGAGCTGTTTTTT.

The chain links TRBV29-1 to TRBJ2-7; the D is unclear. This CDR3 spans 16 amino acids. Looked up from germline, CDR1 is SQVTM and CDR2 is ANQGSEA. Trimming pared 1 base from V and 3 bases from J, leaving 19 bases between. The CDR3: CSVEGVGVDSVYEQYF. DNA for the CDR3: TGCAGCGTTGAAGGTGTGGGTGTCGACTCCGTCTACGAGCAGTACTTC.

CDR3 residues: CASSLVRGHANNEQFF. CDR3 DNA sequence: TGTGCCAGCAGCTTAGTTAGGGGCCACGCCAACAATGAGCAGTTCTTC. The chain joins TRBV11-2 to TRBJ2-1; D may be TRBD1 (5 bases). In germline, CDR1 is SGHAT, CDR2 FQNNGV. The length of the CDR3 is 16 residues. Trimming removed 1 base at V and 5 bases at J, with 15 bases between.

This clonotype was found a few times. V gene TRBV7-9 combines with J gene TRBJ2-7; the D gene is possibly TRBD1 (5 bases). V gave up 2 bases and J gave up 7 bases, with 15 bases separating them. The length of the CDR3 is 14 residues. CDR1 is SEHNR and CDR2 is FQNEAQ in the germline V gene (reference sequence). This chain's CDR3 is CASSLSTAPREQYF. The CDR3 DNA is TGTGCCAGCAGCTTATCGACAGCTCCTAGGGAGCAGTACTTC. Filled out from reference TRBV7-9 and TRBJ2-7, the complete variable domain reads DTGVSQNPRHKITKRGQNVTFRCDPISEHNRLYWYRQTLGQGPEFLTYFQNEAQLEKSRLLSDRFSAERPKGSFSTLEIQRTEQGDSAMYLCASSLSTAPREQYFGPGTRLTVT.

The V gene is TRBV9, the J gene TRBJ2-7, with unresolved D. CDR3 size: 13 residues. Between the trimmed V and J ends, which lost 0 bases and 5 bases, there was a span of 9 bases. Germline V gene lookup returns CDR1 SGDLS and CDR2 YYNGEE. The CDR3 region has the DNA TGTGCCAGCAGCGTAGAGGCGTCCGACGAGCAGTACTTC. This sequence encodes CASSVEASDEQYF.

The sample holds a few counts of this clonotype. The chain is built from TRBV5-1 and TRBJ2-7; maybe TRBD2 (5 bases). The CDR3 covers 14 residues. Germline values: CDR1 SGHRS, CDR2 YFSETQ. V lost 0 bases to trimming and J lost 2 bases, with 9 bases between them. CDR3 in amino acids: CASSLGGNPYEQYF. For the CDR3, the DNA is TGCGCCAGCAGCTTGGGAGGGAATCCCTACGAGCAGTACTTC.

The chain has TRBV5-1 and TRBJ2-7, with 7 bases lining up with TRBD2. Looked up from germline, CDR1 is SGHRS and CDR2 is YFSETQ. This CDR3 has 16 residues. J gave up 3 bases and V 3 bases, and 12 bases lay outside the gene matches. CDR3 in amino acids: CASSSRGDGSFYEQYF. The CDR3 DNA follows: TGCGCCAGCAGCTCCCGGGGGGACGGATCTTTCTACGAGCAGTACTTC.

This clonotype occurred many times. The V call is TRBV30, the J call TRBJ1-1, with a weak D call TRBD1 (5 bases). V was shortened by 0 bases and J by 7 bases, with 15 bases between the two germline ends. This CDR3 contains 14 residues. Germline V lookup: CDR1 GTSNPN, CDR2 SVGIG (reference sequence). CDR3 nucleotide sequence: TGTGCCTGGAGTGTCGCGGGACGCTTGGTTGAAGCTTTCTTT. It is translated as CAWSVAGRLVEAFF. The whole variable domain, filled in from reference TRBV30 and TRBJ1-1, reads SQTIHQWPATLVQPVGSPLSLECTVEGTSNPNLYWYRQAAGRGLQLLFYSVGIGQISSEVPQNLSASRPQDRQFILSSKKLLLSDSGFYLCAWSVAGRLVEAFFGQGTRLTVV.